The present T cell receptor beta chain was sequenced within a study of T-cell memory formation after mild COVID-19. Study information: Each donor largely had its own TCR clusters. Points from the study as a whole: Among CD4+ contracting clones, most were CM and EM, and CD8+ ones EMRA.

Per germline, CDR1 DFQATT and CDR2 SNEGSKA (reference sequence). This CDR3 spans 12 amino acids. V lost 4 bases and J lost 10, with 13 bases in between. With regard to this clonotype: Its target is unknown.

UMIs and sample barcodes were carried by the TCR alpha and TCR beta cDNA libraries that 5'RACE produced using constant-segment primers. TCRdb reprocessed the 5' RACE reads via MiXCR and lists one record per CDR3 protein. The repertoire holds approximately 300,000 distinct CDR3 sequences, with less than 9.5% as singletons. Material: PBMCs or a T cell subset sorted from them (not recorded which). The rearrangement links TRBV20-1 to TRBJ1-4; D ambiguous. The receptor was derived from a man aged 18 to 35 who had mild COVID-19 (a few samples of this study predate the infection). Cell type and time point are not known. CDR3 protein: CSATDTPGKLFF. For the CDR3, the DNA is TGCAGTGCTACTGACACCCCGGGAAAACTGTTTTTT.